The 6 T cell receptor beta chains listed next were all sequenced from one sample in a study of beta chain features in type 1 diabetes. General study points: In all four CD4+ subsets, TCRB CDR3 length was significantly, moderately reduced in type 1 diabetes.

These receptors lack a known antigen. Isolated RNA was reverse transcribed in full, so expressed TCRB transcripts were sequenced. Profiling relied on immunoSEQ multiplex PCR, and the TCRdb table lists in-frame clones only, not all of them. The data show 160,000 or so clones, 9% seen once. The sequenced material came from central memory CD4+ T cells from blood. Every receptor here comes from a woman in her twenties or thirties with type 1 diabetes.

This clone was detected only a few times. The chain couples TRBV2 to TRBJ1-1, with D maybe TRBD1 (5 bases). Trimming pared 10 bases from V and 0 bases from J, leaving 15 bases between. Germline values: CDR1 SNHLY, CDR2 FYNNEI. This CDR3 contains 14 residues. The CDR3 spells CATSPDSLNTEAFF. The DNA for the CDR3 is TGTGCCACCTCTCCTGACAGCCTGAACACTGAAGCTTTCTTT.

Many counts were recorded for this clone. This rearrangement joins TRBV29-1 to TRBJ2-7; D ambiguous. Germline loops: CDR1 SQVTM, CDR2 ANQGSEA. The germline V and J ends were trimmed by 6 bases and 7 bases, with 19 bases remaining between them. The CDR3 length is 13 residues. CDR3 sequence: CSVRTALSDEQYF. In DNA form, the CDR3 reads TGCAGCGTAAGAACAGCTCTCTCGGATGAGCAGTACTTC.

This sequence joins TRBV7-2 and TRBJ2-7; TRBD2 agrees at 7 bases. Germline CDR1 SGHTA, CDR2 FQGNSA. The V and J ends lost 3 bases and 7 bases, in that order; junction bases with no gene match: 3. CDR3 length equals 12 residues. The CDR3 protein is CASSFRAGEQYF. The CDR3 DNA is TGTGCCAGCAGCTTTCGAGCGGGGGAGCAGTACTTC.

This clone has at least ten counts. The CDR3 here is CASSPGGGAYEQYF. The CDR3 DNA reads TGCGCCAGCAGCCCTGGGGGAGGGGCGTACGAGCAGTACTTC. This chain links TRBV23-1 with TRBJ2-7; TRBD2 aligns across 7 bases. TRBV23-1 is designated an ORF whose function remains uncertain. This CDR3 is 14 amino acids long. The V segment lost 6 bases and the J segment 4 bases; nucleotides outside the gene matches: 9.

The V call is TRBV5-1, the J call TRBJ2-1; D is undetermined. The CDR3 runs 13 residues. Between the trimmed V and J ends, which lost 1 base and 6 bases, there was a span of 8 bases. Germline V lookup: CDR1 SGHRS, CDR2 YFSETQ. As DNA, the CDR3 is TGCGCCAGCAGCTTGCGAGCGCCCAATGAGCAGTTCTTC. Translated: CASSLRAPNEQFF.

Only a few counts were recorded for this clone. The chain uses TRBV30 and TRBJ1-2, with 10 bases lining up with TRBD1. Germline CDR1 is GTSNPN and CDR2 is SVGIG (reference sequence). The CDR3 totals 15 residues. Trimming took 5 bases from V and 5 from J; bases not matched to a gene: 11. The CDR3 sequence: CAWRVYGQGVYGYTF. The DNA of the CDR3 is TGTGCCTGGCGAGTCTACGGACAGGGGGTGTATGGCTACACCTTC.